This T cell receptor (beta chain) came from a study of T cells in localized non-small cell lung cancer. Comment on this clone: The antigen is undetermined.

General study findings and limits: Appearing in adjacent lung were a median roughly 57 of the top 100 tumor clones. Uninvolved adjacent lung showed peak T cell clonality, exceeding tumor. A raised T cell density in blood coincided with lengthier overall survival.

Assay: immunoSEQ multiplex PCR; the TCRdb copy retains only in-frame clones and omits some. The table includes approximately 25,000 clones, roughly 88% detected once. The source was peripheral blood, collected before any cancer treatment. The TCR was taken from a woman between 35 and 75 years old with stage I lung adenocarcinoma.

CDR3 sequence reads: CASSPPRWGATNEKLFF. For the CDR3, the DNA is TGTGCCAGTAGTCCCCCTCGGTGGGGGGCTACTAATGAAAAACTGTTTTTT. The chain is built from TRBV19 and TRBJ1-4; TRBD1 is a possible D gene (6 bases). This CDR3 comprises 17 residues. V dropped 5 bases and J dropped 2 bases, with 18 bases sitting between them. Germline CDR1 and CDR2: LNHDA and SQIVND (reference sequence). The whole variable domain, remainder taken from reference TRBV19 and TRBJ1-4, is DGGITQSPKYLFRKEGQNVTLSCEQNLNHDAMYWYRQDPGQGLRLIYYSQIVNDFQKGDIAEGYSVSREKKESFPLTVTSAQKNPTAFYLCASSPPRWGATNEKLFFGSGTQLSVL.